This T cell receptor beta chain was captured in a study of identical twins (dated by TCRdb to 2015 to 2016). Describing the broader study: To test whether fetal clonotypes persist, this study deep-sequenced TCR alpha and beta repertoires from monozygotic twins, from unrelated adults of various ages, and from cord blood. To rule out contamination, the twin experiments were replicated at different times with different library preparation protocols. Broader findings and caveats from the paper: In monozygotic twins, recombination models systematically underestimated out-of-frame TCR alpha sharing, but the models matched the sharing seen between unrelated individuals. Abundant cord blood beta clonotypes carried fewer insertions; young adult naive repertoires showed a weaker similar trend, while memory repertoires showed none. Invariant T cells such as MAIT and iNKT could partly confound zero-insertion analyses, though diverse VJ usage argued against this for most clonotypes. Out-of-frame TCR alpha sequences shared between twins showed an excess of low generation-probability sequences compared with coincidental sharing between unrelated individuals. Excess twin sharing in beta out-of-frame sequences was weaker because fewer shared sequences lowered the signal-to-noise ratio. Because the same donors could not be followed over many years, the conclusions depended on cross-sectional statistical analysis.

Every donor in the study was a healthy Caucasian. Three pairs of female monozygotic twins, all aged roughly 18 to 29 years, made up the twin cohort. Peripheral blood mononuclear cells were the source from which RNA for the TCR libraries was isolated. Remarks on this clonotype: Its antigen is currently not known. No base quality values were provided; no much bigger clone lies one nucleotide off.

Receptor amplification or capture employed 5' RACE. The sequencer listed for this sample is Illumina HiSeq 2000. A universal primer binding site was introduced by template switching, and a unique molecular identifier was present in the final cDNA, enabling accurate counting of TCR cDNA molecules. Specific primers in the conserved constant-segment region were used to synthesize first-strand cDNA for TCR alpha and beta chains. Each cDNA library was double barcoded, with a SMART-Mk sample barcode plus Illumina barcodes, to control for contamination. Two successive PCR steps introduced TruSeq adapter sequences along with Illumina sample barcodes. The Illumina HiSeq platform was used with custom primers to sequence TCR alpha and beta cDNA libraries. The authors' pipeline ran thus. Raw reads were processed with MiGEC to extract unique molecular identifiers, and MiXCR was used to determine CDR3 positions. Recombination models were inferred per individual with the repgenHMM and IGoR tools using an EM algorithm. Shared clonotypes were analyzed with the tcR package in R, and sharing was normalized by the product of cloneset sizes. Out-of-frame nonproductive sequences were analyzed to study raw recombination free of thymic and clonal selection effects. The raw public data were reprocessed by TCRdb itself: fastp quality trimming at Q25, MiXCR clonotype calling, in-frame beta chains only. Rows are combined by CDR3 protein, so each entry shows the most common genes and DNA. The V and J calls here are based on TCRdb, not the publication. Present in this sample are about 720,000 distinct CDR3 sequences, roughly 20% of which were seen just once. In total, the top ten clones hold over 10% of the sample.

The germline V gene (reference sequence) specifies LNHNV as CDR1 and YYDKDF as CDR2. Including the terminal cysteine and phenylalanine, the CDR3 comprises 15 residues. Only the CDR3 portion is preserved as DNA: 45 bases, with reading frame beginning at the first base. V is cut by 2 bases and J by 0 bases, and the space between the germline ends is 10 bases. The same sample was also used in a study of T cells expressing NK-cell markers. As the second study states: TCR beta-chain repertoires were profiled in sorted CD3+CD56+NKG2C+, CD3+CD56+NKG2C- and CD3+CD56-NKG2C+ T-cell subsets from fewer than 10 donors. Most of the eight sequenced donors were HCMV-seropositive and one was HCMV-seronegative. In several experiments an anti-gammadeltaTCR antibody was added to restrict sorting to alphabetaTCR-expressing T cells. In six donors, the dominant CD3+CD56+NKG2C+ clonotypes were found to rank among the top 10 CD8+ clonotypes and to make up about 1.0-7.5% of CD8+ T cells. Those dominant clonotypes were again the most abundant among CD3+CD56-NKG2C+ cells in a few donors, at roughly 28.3-65%. Whether the expanded NKG2C-expressing T cell clones were specific for HCMV antigens was left unclear. All eight donors whose samples were sequenced were randomly selected healthy volunteers, three of them men and five women. HCMV serostatus was determined by detecting HCMV-specific IgG in serum with a commercial ELISA kit. For more than five donors, bulk peripheral blood T-cell repertoires were also sequenced from unsorted PBMC. Reads were demultiplexed and grouped by UMI with MIGEC, and clonotypes were assembled and quantified with MiTCR. To remove erroneous sequences, TCR cDNA sequences were retained only when supported by two or more reads. The tcR package was used for downstream repertoire analysis, and clonotypes were matched across fractions by CDR3 nucleotide sequence plus V segment. VDJmatch was used to annotate antigen specificity against VDJdb, with one amino acid substitution in CDR3 allowed.

This clonotype originated in a woman under 30 in good health. The specimen sequenced was PBMCs. Recombination connected TRBV15 to TRBJ1-1, with TRBD1 as a weak D call on 5 bases. The bases are TGTGCCACCAGCAGACCGAGGGGCCTGAACACTGAAGCTTTCTTT. It specifies CATSRPRGLNTEAFF.